The subject of this entry is one TCR beta chain. Its antigen is unidentified. Losses at the gene ends were 0 bases for V and 6 bases for J; bases not matched to a gene: 5. This CDR3 region has 16 residues. Germline CDR1 reads LNHNV; CDR2 reads YYDKDF (reference sequence). The sample belongs to a study of cytomegalovirus exposure and HLA in healthy donors. Study-wide points: Roughly uniform depth of sequencing across donors was assumed in presence/absence analyses. Researchers counted around 180 TCR beta chains as cytomegalovirus-associated. According to reports, the classifier identified cytomegalovirus status with high specificity and sensitivity. Several of the most significant clusters appeared, in a later analysis, to be linked to common viral pathogens.

Researchers ran the PCR with 60 Vbeta and 13 Jbeta primers. TCRdb's copy holds only in-frame clones and misses some; the assay was immunoSEQ multiplex PCR. The table has 100,000 or so clones, 65% to 75% seen once. The genes are TRBV15 and TRBJ2-7, with 13 bases aligning to TRBD2. This clonotype originated in a woman under 30 in good health and CMV-seropositive. The sample taken for sequencing was PBMCs. Here the CDR3 DNA reads TGTGCCACCAGCAGAGAAACTAGCGGGAGGGTTCGCGAGCAGTACTTC. Residues: CATSRETSGRVREQYF.